A single sample gave rise to the 17 T cell receptor beta chains below, sequenced in a study of T cells in women clearing cervical HPV infection. Assay: immunoSEQ multiplex PCR; the TCRdb copy retains only in-frame clones and omits some. The sample includes approximately 9,200 clones. Sequencing used blood buffy coat. The receptor source for this set is a woman aged 18 to 69 with a cervical HPV16 infection that either progressed to CIN3+ or cleared (not recorded which).

With respect to this clone: With the read ending 3 residues before the CDR3 end, the germline J gene is used to fill in that end. The rearrangement joins TRBV12-3 or TRBV12-4 to TRBJ2-2, with D unresolved. Trimming took 2 bases from V and 7 from J, leaving 14 bases between them. The CDR3 spans 15 residues. CDR3 DNA, as far as it was read: TGTGCCAGCAGTTTATCAGCAGGCCGAAACGGGGAG. Encoded protein: CASSLSAGRNGE. From start to end, the CDR3 is CASSLSAGRNGELFF.

Notes on this clone: The CDR3 end falls 3 residues outside the read, so it is completed with the germline J gene. The chain employs TRBV6-1 and TRBJ1-5; D is unclear. Germline V gene lookup returns CDR1 MNHNS and CDR2 SASEGT. Trimming removed 0 bases from V and 9 bases from J, with 6 bases in between. CDR3 length: 12 amino acids. CDR3 region: CASSEAPRPQHF. The CDR3 bases that were read are TGTGCCAGCAGTGAAGCCCCTAGGCCC.

Of note for this clone: The read falls 3 residues short of the CDR3 end, and the missing part is taken from the germline J gene. The chain couples TRBV9 to TRBJ2-2, with 7 bases fitting TRBD1. This CDR3 contains 15 residues. Trimming at V came to 3 bases and at J to 4 bases, leaving 6 bases not matched to a gene. Germline CDR1 reads SGDLS; CDR2 reads YYNGEE. Incomplete CDR3 DNA: TGTGCCAGCAGCGGAGAAACAGGGGCCACCGGGGAG. It codes for CASSGETGATGE. The entire CDR3 protein is CASSGETGATGELFF. The full variable domain, completed using reference TRBV9 and TRBJ2-2, is DSGVTQTPKHLITATGQRVTLRCSPRSGDLSVYWYQQSLDQGLQFLIQYYNGEERAKGNILERFSAQQFPDLHSELNLSSLELGDSALYFCASSGETGATGELFFGEGSRLTVL.

Comments on this clone: The read gets to within 3 residues of the CDR3 end, and the germline J gene fills in the rest. The rearrangement joins TRBV19 to TRBJ1-5; 7 bases line up with TRBD1. J lost 2 bases, V lost 2 bases, and 3 bases had no gene match. This CDR3 is 15 amino acids long. Germline loops: CDR1 LNHDA, CDR2 SQIVND (reference sequence). The CDR3 region is CASSILTGGNQPQHF. The sequenced CDR3 bases are TGTGCCAGTAGTATACTTACAGGGGGCAATCAGCCC.

In the case of this clone: Read coverage stops 3 residues before the CDR3 terminus; the germline J gene supplies the remainder. V gene TRBV7-2 combines with J gene TRBJ1-2, with no clear D. The CDR3 length is 14 residues. Germline values: CDR1 SGHTA, CDR2 FQGNSA. CDR3 residues: CASSLVDYVHTYTF. The sequenced CDR3 bases are TGTGCCAGCAGCTTAGTAGACTATGTGCATACC.

Points on this clone: The CDR3 is cut off 3 residues early in the read; its end comes from the germline J gene. This sequence joins TRBV29-1 and TRBJ2-3; 8 bases agree with TRBD1. This CDR3 is built from 15 residues. The germline V gene has CDR1 SQVTM and CDR2 ANQGSEA. The V segment lost 6 bases and the J segment 3 bases; nucleotides outside the gene matches: 11. CDR3 protein: CSVTGQGGVTDTQYF. The sequenced part of the CDR3 DNA is TGCAGCGTCACCGGACAGGGAGGTGTTACAGATACG.

In the case of this clone: The CDR3 is cut off 3 residues early in the read; its end comes from the germline J gene. The J gene is TRBJ2-7, the V gene TRBV5-1; 9 bases are shared with TRBD1. Germline loops: CDR1 SGHRS, CDR2 YFSETQ. The J segment lost 1 base and the V segment lost 5 bases, leaving 22 bases of the junction unmatched. CDR3 size: 20 residues. The CDR3 DNA, read in part, is TGCGCCAGCAGAAGGAATCCGGGACAGGGAGGGTTTGGACCTTCCTACGAG. This translates into CASRRNPGQGGFGPSYE. The entire CDR3 is CASRRNPGQGGFGPSYEQYF.

A note on this clone: The read stops 3 residues short of the end of the CDR3; the missing end is completed from the germline J gene. The chain combines TRBV18 with TRBJ2-2; the match to TRBD1 covers 9 bases. With V trimmed by 4 bases and J by 1 base, 4 bases remained unmatched. This CDR3 has 16 amino acids. Germline loops: CDR1 KGHSH, CDR2 LQKENI. The part of the CDR3 DNA that was read is TGTGCCAGCTCACAACCGGGACAGGGGAACACCGGGGAG. This gives the protein CASSQPGQGNTGE. The full CDR3 is CASSQPGQGNTGELFF.

Considering frequency, this clone is large (0.1 to 1%). The CDR3 end is not reached by the read, which stops 3 residues before it; the germline J gene fills it in. This chain joins TRBV2 and TRBJ2-5, with D possibly TRBD1 on 7 matching bases. V lost 7 bases, J lost 1 base, and 22 bases lay in between. The CDR3 contains 17 residues. In germline, CDR1 is SNHLY, CDR2 FYNNEI. CDR3 sequence: CASTAVAGQTFQETQYF. The CDR3 DNA, read in part, is TGTGCCAGCACTGCAGTGGCGGGACAGACCTTCCAAGAGACC.

Comments on this clone: Read data end 3 residues before the CDR3 end; the end is taken from the germline J gene. This chain connects TRBV10-3 to TRBJ1-5; D not resolved. V dropped 0 bases and J dropped 5 bases, with 5 bases sitting between them. Germline CDR1 is ENHRY and CDR2 is SYGVKD. The CDR3 is 13 residues long. The CDR3: CAISESRDQPQHF. The CDR3 bases that were read are TGTGCCATCAGTGAGTCGAGGGATCAGCCC.

As regards this clone: From the germline J gene comes the end of the CDR3, since the read stops 3 residues before it. The chain carries TRBV20-1 and TRBJ1-2, with 7 bases identical to TRBD1. The CDR3 runs to 12 residues. Germline loops: CDR1 DFQATT, CDR2 SNEGSKA (reference sequence). The sequenced CDR3 bases are TGCAGTGTTCCCGACAGGGCACAGGGC. Translating gives CSVPDRAQG. From start to end, the CDR3 is CSVPDRAQGYTF.

About this clone itself: The read gets to within 3 residues of the CDR3 end, and the germline J gene fills in the rest. This chain joins TRBV20-1 and TRBJ1-1; possibly TRBD1 for D (6 bases). CDR1 DFQATT and CDR2 SNEGSKA come from the germline V gene (reference sequence). CDR3 length: 13 residues. V gave up 5 bases and J gave up 7 bases, with 17 bases separating them. The DNA read from the CDR3 is TGCAGTGCTCCATTGTACAGGGCGGTTGAA. Translated, it gives CSAPLYRAVE. The full CDR3 protein is CSAPLYRAVEAFF.

This clone is deemed medium-sized by its frequency. Read data end 3 residues before the CDR3 end; the end is taken from the germline J gene. V and J are TRBV2 and TRBJ2-4, with 9 bases fitting TRBD1. With 2 bases clipped from V and 9 bases from J, the junction kept 8 bases outside the gene matches. There are 15 residues in the CDR3. From germline, CDR1 is SNHLY and CDR2 FYNNEI. CDR3 bases read: TGTGCCAGCAGTGAAAGGACAGGGGCACTGCTCATT. It translates to CASSERTGALLI. The entire CDR3 protein is CASSERTGALLIQYF.

Measured by frequency, this clone is medium-sized. The read ends 3 residues shy of where the CDR3 ends; the end is completed using the germline J gene. This specimen includes other DNA sequences encoding the same CDR3. The chain uses TRBV18 and TRBJ2-3, with no clear D. The germline V gene encodes CDR1 KGHSH and CDR2 LQKENI. The CDR3 is 13 residues long. Trimming removed 4 bases from V and 6 bases from J, with 11 bases in between. CDR3 DNA, as far as it was read: TGTGCCAGCTCACATTCTCGGCGGGATACG. It is translated as CASSHSRRDT. The entire CDR3 reads CASSHSRRDTQYF.

CDR3 in amino acids: CASSEGIGGTGGRTQYF. The CDR3 DNA, read in part, is TGTGCCAGCAGTGAAGGAATTGGGGGGACAGGGGGCAGGACG. V is TRBV6-1 and J is TRBJ2-3, with 12 bases aligning to TRBD1. The read ends 3 residues shy of where the CDR3 ends; the end is completed using the germline J gene. Germline assignment: CDR1 MNHNS and CDR2 SASEGT. The CDR3 consists of 17 residues.

This clone ranks as medium-sized in terms of frequency. The read terminates 3 residues ahead of where the CDR3 ends, so the germline J gene completes it. The chain uses TRBV7-2 and TRBJ2-7; 7 nucleotides agree with TRBD1. CDR1 is SGHTA and CDR2 is FQGNSA in the germline V gene. V was pared by 1 base and J by 2 bases, with 5 bases of the junction left unmatched. This CDR3 is built from 15 residues. CDR3 loop: CASSLGRQGTYEQYF. The CDR3 DNA, read in part, is TGTGCCAGCAGCTTAGGTCGACAGGGAACCTACGAG.

Details on this clone: The sequenced fragment ends 3 residues before the CDR3 boundary, so the rest is inferred from the germline J gene. This chain connects TRBV6-4 to TRBJ2-1, with 7 bases fitting TRBD1. CDR3 length: 13 residues. Germline-derived CDR1 and CDR2 are MRHNA and SNTAGT. The J segment lost 9 bases and the V segment lost 5 bases, leaving 7 bases of the junction unmatched. CDR3 in amino acids: CASSQTRDSEQFF. The sequenced CDR3 bases are TGTGCCAGCAGTCAAACCCGGGACAGTGAG.